Below, 21 T cell receptor beta chains from the same sample are listed, as sequenced in a study of cytomegalovirus exposure and HLA in healthy donors. This PCR relied on a set of 60 Vbeta primers and 13 Jbeta primers. Only in-frame clones appear in the TCRdb table, and some are missing; sequencing was by immunoSEQ multiplex PCR. The sample shows some 110,000 clones, and under 3.5% sits with its ten largest clones. Sequencing was carried out using PBMCs. The origin of the receptors is a young man in good health and CMV-seronegative.

V is TRBV2 and J is TRBJ2-1, with D possibly TRBD1 on 5 matching bases. The CDR3 length is 12 residues. V lost 6 bases, J lost 8 bases, and 11 bases lay in between. Germline values: CDR1 SNHLY, CDR2 FYNNEI. The CDR3 region has the DNA TGTGCCAGCAGGAAATTAGGGGATGAGCAGTTCTTC. Its translation is CASRKLGDEQFF.

Written as DNA, the CDR3 is TGTGCCAGCAGCCAATACAGGGATGAAGCTTTCTTT. Protein product: CASSQYRDEAFF. V gene TRBV14 combines with J gene TRBJ1-1; maybe TRBD1 (6 bases). The germline CDR1 and CDR2 sequences are SGHDN and FVKESK. The CDR3 is 12 amino acids. V lost 2 bases and J 7 bases, leaving 8 bases between the germline ends. The whole variable domain, remainder taken from reference TRBV14 and TRBJ1-1, is EAGVTQFPSHSVIEKGQTVTLRCDPISGHDNLYWYRRVMGKEIKFLLHFVKESKQDESGMPNNRFLAERTGGTYSTLKVQPAELEDSGVYFCASSQYRDEAFFGQGTRLTVV.

For this clone: This sample includes further DNA sequences coding for the same CDR3. The chain has TRBV5-6 and TRBJ2-7; a possible D gene is TRBD1 (5 bases). The V gene's germline CDR1 is SGHDT and CDR2 YYEEEE. CDR3 length: 14 amino acids. V was shortened by 0 bases and J by 0 bases, with 7 bases between the two germline ends. CDR3 loop: CASSLARGSYEQYF. In nucleotides, the CDR3 is TGTGCCAGCAGCTTGGCTAGGGGCTCCTACGAGCAGTACTTC.

V and J are TRBV6-5 and TRBJ2-1, with a tentative D call TRBD2 (6 bases). Germline loops: CDR1 MNHEY, CDR2 SVGAGI. This CDR3 is built from 13 residues. With 2 bases removed from V and 5 bases from J, the gap between germline ends came to 7 bases. CDR3: CASSYGGNNEQFF. The CDR3 DNA is TGTGCCAGCAGTTACGGCGGGAACAATGAGCAGTTCTTC.

The chain has TRBV29-1 and TRBJ2-7; TRBD1 might be the D (5 bases). From germline, CDR1 is SQVTM and CDR2 ANQGSEA. V lost 4 bases to trimming and J lost 3 bases, with 10 bases between them. CDR3 length: 12 residues. This CDR3 reads CSVVTDNYEQYF. In nucleotides, the CDR3 is TGCAGCGTTGTGACAGACAACTACGAGCAGTACTTC.

This chain uses TRBV6-6 with TRBJ2-7, with D possibly being TRBD2 (6 bases). V lost 11 bases and J lost 2, with 10 bases in between. The CDR3 is made up of 11 amino acids. CDR1 MNHNY and CDR2 SVGAGI come from the germline V gene (reference sequence). The CDR3 loop is CAAGGTYEQYF. The CDR3 DNA sequence: TGTGCCGCGGGCGGGACCTACGAGCAGTACTTC.

The chain carries TRBV5-6 and TRBJ2-7; a possible D gene is TRBD2 (6 bases). The germline V gene has CDR1 SGHDT and CDR2 YYEEEE. The CDR3 length is 14 residues. V was trimmed by 6 bases and J by 0 bases, leaving 13 bases between them. This CDR3 is CASTPRGSSYEQYF. CDR3 bases: TGTGCCAGCACCCCTCGGGGGTCCTCCTACGAGCAGTACTTC.

The chain employs TRBV7-9 and TRBJ2-5, with D unclear. Germline CDR1 and CDR2: SEHNR and FQNEAQ (reference sequence). The V gene lost 2 bases and the J gene lost 5 bases, with 12 bases spanning the gap. This CDR3 is 14 amino acids long. In nucleotides, the CDR3 is TGTGCCAGCAGCTTAATTAACTCGTGGGAGACCCAGTACTTC. Amino acids: CASSLINSWETQYF.

J is TRBJ1-2 and V is TRBV2; 12 bases align to TRBD1. CDR3 length: 14 residues. Germline V gene data show CDR1 as SNHLY and CDR2 as FYNNEI. With 4 bases clipped from V and 8 bases from J, the junction kept 5 bases outside the gene matches. DNA for the CDR3: TGTGCCAGCAGTGGGGGACAGGGGGCATGGGGCTACACCTTC. This translates into CASSGGQGAWGYTF.

The J gene is TRBJ2-7, the V gene TRBV5-6, with 7 bases fitting TRBD1. Germline values: CDR1 SGHDT, CDR2 YYEEEE. After removal of 3 bases from V and 3 bases from J, the junction contained 6 bases not matched to a gene. The CDR3 sequence is 14 residues long. CDR3: CASSWGQWGYEQYF. The CDR3 coding sequence is TGTGCCAGCAGCTGGGGACAGTGGGGCTACGAGCAGTACTTC.

The V call is TRBV5-5, the J call TRBJ1-4, with unresolved D. Germline CDR1 is SGHKS and CDR2 is YYEKEE (reference sequence). The V end was cut by 0 bases, the J end by 8 bases, with 17 bases between. This CDR3 spans 16 amino acids. CDR3 protein: CASSLGISSGGEKLFF. In DNA, the CDR3 is TGTGCCAGCAGCTTGGGGATATCATCGGGAGGGGAAAAACTGTTTTTT. Supplemented by reference TRBV5-5 and TRBJ1-4, the full variable domain reads DAGVTQSPTHLIKTRGQQVTLRCSPISGHKSVSWYQQVLGQGPQFIFQYYEKEERGRGNFPDRFSARQFPNYSSELNVNALLLGDSALYLCASSLGISSGGEKLFFGSGTQLSVL.

The chain employs TRBV25-1 and TRBJ1-3, with 10 bases fitting TRBD1. The CDR3 length is 17 residues. Germline V lookup: CDR1 MGHDK, CDR2 SYGVNS. After removal of 6 bases from V and 2 bases from J, the junction contained 10 bases not matched to a gene. The CDR3 sequence is CASRADRGHLAGNTIYF. The CDR3 nucleotides are TGTGCCAGCAGAGCCGACAGGGGGCATTTAGCTGGAAACACCATATATTTT.

CDR3 coding DNA: TGTGCCAGCAGCTCTCAGGCCTCGGGAAACACCATATATTTT. Translated, it gives CASSSQASGNTIYF. V and J are TRBV5-4 and TRBJ1-3; D is ambiguous. V was trimmed by 3 bases and J by 4 bases, leaving 11 bases between them. Germline lookup yields CDR1 SGHNT and CDR2 YYREEE (reference sequence). The CDR3 loop spans 14 amino acids. Variable domain in full (rest from reference TRBV5-4 and TRBJ1-3): ETGVTQSPTHLIKTRGQQVTLRCSSQSGHNTVSWYQQALGQGPQFIFQYYREEENGRGNFPPRFSGLQFPNYSSELNVNALELDDSALYLCASSSQASGNTIYFGEGSWLTVV.

The chain is built from TRBV7-9 and TRBJ2-7; D is undetermined. Germline CDR1 is SEHNR and CDR2 is FQNEAQ (reference sequence). The V end lost 1 base, the J end lost 2 bases, and 9 bases lay between the germline ends. The CDR3 has 14 residues. The CDR3 DNA sequence: TGTGCCAGCAGCTTAGGGCAGTCGCCCTACGAGCAGTACTTC. Translated: CASSLGQSPYEQYF.

CDR3 amino acids: CASSSLGLFSYNEQFF. Here the CDR3 DNA reads TGTGCCAGCAGCTCCCTAGGACTTTTCTCCTACAATGAGCAGTTCTTC. The rearrangement uses TRBV5-6 and TRBJ2-1; tentatively, D is TRBD2 (5 bases). V was shortened by 3 bases and J by 0 bases, with 13 bases between the two germline ends. CDR1 and CDR2 from the germline V gene are SGHDT and YYEEEE. The CDR3 sequence is 16 residues long.

The chain combines TRBV10-3 with TRBJ1-5; a possible D gene is TRBD1 (6 bases). Trimming left V 2 bases short and J 4 bases short, with 12 bases between. Looked up from germline, CDR1 is ENHRY and CDR2 is SYGVKD. The CDR3 has 15 amino acids. CDR3 region: CAISEGQLGNQPQHF. In nucleotides, the CDR3 is TGTGCCATCAGTGAGGGACAGTTGGGTAATCAGCCCCAGCATTTT.

The V and J genes are TRBV28 and TRBJ1-2; 10 bases agree with TRBD1. This CDR3 contains 19 residues. The ends lost 5 bases at V and 7 bases at J; junction bases unmatched: 22. From germline, CDR1 is MDHEN and CDR2 SYDVKM. The CDR3: CASSPRRSISGTGAFGYTF. CDR3 DNA sequence: TGTGCCAGCAGTCCCCGGCGAAGCATATCCGGGACAGGGGCCTTTGGCTACACCTTC.

This sequence joins TRBV7-8 and TRBJ1-3; D unclear. From germline, CDR1 is SGHVS and CDR2 FQNEAQ. The CDR3 loop spans 15 amino acids. With 7 bases removed from V and 0 bases from J, the gap between germline ends came to 13 bases. Here the CDR3 reads CASKPPVDSGNTIYF. The CDR3 DNA follows: TGTGCCAGCAAACCCCCCGTAGACTCTGGAAACACCATATATTTT.

The chain uses TRBV5-1 and TRBJ2-3; the D gene is possibly TRBD1 (5 bases). V was cut by 0 bases and J by 3 bases, with 11 bases left in between. The CDR3 sequence is 15 residues long. Looked up from germline, CDR1 is SGHRS and CDR2 is YFSETQ. CDR3: CASSLVGQGTDTQYF. The DNA of the CDR3 is TGCGCCAGCAGCTTGGTCGGGCAGGGAACAGATACGCAGTATTTT.

This chain joins TRBV15 and TRBJ1-1, with D maybe TRBD1 (5 bases). CDR1 and CDR2 (germline): LNHNV, YYDKDF (reference sequence). Trimming took off 4 bases at V and 6 bases at J, with 15 bases between the two ends. This CDR3 region has 14 residues. CDR3 DNA: TGTGCCACCAGCACTCCCCACGGGGGATCTGAAGCTTTCTTT. Amino acid sequence: CATSTPHGGSEAFF.

The V gene is TRBV28, the J gene TRBJ2-7; D is uncertain. This CDR3 is 13 amino acids long. Germline loops: CDR1 MDHEN, CDR2 SYDVKM. The germline V and J ends were trimmed by 3 bases and 2 bases, with 8 bases remaining between them. CDR3 sequence: CASSLAAAYEQYF. The CDR3 DNA follows: TGTGCCAGCAGTTTGGCGGCTGCCTACGAGCAGTACTTC.